These 28 T cell receptor beta chains were all obtained from the same sample, sequenced in a study of shared clonotypes between healthy human individuals (dated by TCRdb to about 2020). Library prep was done by the immunoSEQ multiplex PCR assay. In its TCRdb copy, this immuneACCESS table keeps in-frame sequences only and misses some clones. Where compared with another copy, unresolved V genes explain less than half of these, and the others have no known cause. In this sample the table shows just over 2,000,000 clones, 95% of which occur a single time. The ten largest clones add up to roughly 0.13% of the sample. Sample: naive CD4+ T cells sorted from blood. The cell subset or site tag for this specimen amounts to: CD45RA+ positively selected. Receptors were obtained from a man aged 18 to 30 in good health.

J is TRBJ1-6 and V is TRBV18, with 8 bases lining up with TRBD1. Germline CDR1 KGHSH, CDR2 LQKENI. This CDR3 region has 16 residues. V lost 2 bases to trimming and J lost 8 bases; unmatched junction nucleotides: 8. DNA for the CDR3: TGTGCCAGCTCACCATCCAGGGGGCCCCCCGATTCACCCCTCCACTTT. Its translation is CASSPSRGPPDSPLHF. Filled out from reference TRBV18 and TRBJ1-6, the complete variable domain reads NAGVMQNPRHLVRRRGQEARLRCSPMKGHSHVYWYRQLPEEGLKFMVYLQKENIIDESGMPKERFSAEFPKEGPSILRIQQVVRGDSAAYFCASSPSRGPPDSPLHFGNGTRLTVT.

The genes are TRBV19 and TRBJ1-5, with 8 bases aligning to TRBD1. CDR3 length: 16 amino acids. The J segment lost 4 bases and the V segment lost 3 bases, leaving 8 bases of the junction unmatched. Looked up from germline, CDR1 is LNHDA and CDR2 is SQIVND (reference sequence). This CDR3 is CASSIQGARWNQPQHF. The CDR3 bases are TGTGCCAGTAGTATTCAGGGGGCGCGATGGAATCAGCCCCAGCATTTT.

The V gene is TRBV4-3, the J gene TRBJ2-7; TRBD1 agrees at 7 bases. This CDR3 has 15 residues. Unmatched junction bases numbered 6, after V lost 0 bases and J lost 4 bases. Germline V lookup: CDR1 LGHNA, CDR2 YSLEER. CDR3 protein: CASSQDKQGWYEQYF. CDR3 DNA sequence: TGCGCCAGCAGCCAAGATAAACAGGGGTGGTACGAGCAGTACTTC.

V is TRBV6-5 and J is TRBJ1-5; a possible D gene is TRBD1 (5 bases). Germline values: CDR1 MNHEY, CDR2 SVGAGI. Trimming pared 6 bases from V and 2 bases from J, leaving 14 bases between. CDR3 length: 15 amino acids. The CDR3 protein is CASRAREGGNQPQHF. The CDR3 region has the DNA TGTGCCAGCAGAGCCAGGGAAGGCGGCAATCAGCCCCAGCATTTT.

The chain uses TRBV11-3 and TRBJ2-2; D assignment may be TRBD1 or TRBD2 (6 bases each). V lost 5 bases and J lost 7, with 17 bases in between. From germline, CDR1 is SGHNT and CDR2 YENEEA. The CDR3 spans 15 residues. The CDR3 reads CASSLARGRDGELFF. CDR3 nucleotide sequence: TGTGCCAGCAGCCTAGCACGGGGGCGCGACGGGGAGCTGTTTTTT.

This chain links TRBV10-3 with TRBJ1-2; D uncertain. V lost 3 bases, J lost 4 bases, and 15 bases lay in between. The CDR3 has 15 amino acids. Per germline, CDR1 ENHRY and CDR2 SYGVKD. CDR3 in DNA: TGTGCCATCAGTGACTCCGGGAAGTATGGCTATGGCTACACCTTC. This codes for CAISDSGKYGYGYTF.

The chain recombines TRBV9 with TRBJ2-5; D possibly corresponds to TRBD1 (5 bases). The germline CDR1 and CDR2 sequences are SGDLS and YYNGEE. The CDR3 sequence is 16 residues long. V was cut by 0 bases and J by 1 base, with 13 bases left in between. The CDR3 protein is CASSVAGARTQETQYF. CDR3 bases: TGTGCCAGCAGCGTAGCTGGGGCTAGGACCCAAGAGACCCAGTACTTC. The variable domain in full, with the rest retrieved from reference TRBV9 and TRBJ2-5, is DSGVTQTPKHLITATGQRVTLRCSPRSGDLSVYWYQQSLDQGLQFLIQYYNGEERAKGNILERFSAQQFPDLHSELNLSSLELGDSALYFCASSVAGARTQETQYFGPGTRLLVL.

V and J are TRBV27 and TRBJ1-5; TRBD1 matches at 9 bases. The CDR3 length is 15 residues. CDR1 and CDR2 from the germline V gene are MNHEY and SMNVEV (reference sequence). The trim removed 7 bases at V and 1 base at J, leaving 5 bases unmatched. The CDR3 sequence: CASKGQGFSNQPQHF. The CDR3, as DNA: TGTGCCAGCAAGGGACAGGGTTTCAGCAATCAGCCCCAGCATTTT.

The chain has TRBV5-1 and TRBJ2-5; 15 bases fit TRBD2. The CDR3 totals 20 residues. Germline-derived CDR1 and CDR2 are SGHRS and YFSETQ. V lost 0 bases and J lost 5; bases outside the gene matches: 14. The CDR3 protein is CASSLAKPGLAGGPLETQYF. In DNA, the CDR3 is TGCGCCAGCAGCTTGGCGAAACCGGGACTAGCGGGGGGACCCCTGGAGACCCAGTACTTC.

The chain couples TRBV11-2 to TRBJ1-1; no clear D gene. Per germline, CDR1 SGHAT and CDR2 FQNNGV. The CDR3 has 15 amino acids. With 6 bases removed from V and 0 bases from J, the gap between germline ends came to 14 bases. CDR3 sequence: CASRDRGRLNTEAFF. CDR3 sequence (DNA): TGTGCCAGCAGAGATCGAGGACGATTGAACACTGAAGCTTTCTTT.

The chain carries TRBV4-3 and TRBJ1-2, with 7 bases that match TRBD1. CDR1 is LGHNA and CDR2 is YSLEER in the germline V gene. Trimming cost V 2 bases and J 5 bases; bases outside gene matches: 5. The CDR3 is 14 amino acids. The CDR3 sequence: CASSQNGQVYGYTF. The CDR3 region has the DNA TGCGCCAGCAGCCAAAACGGACAGGTGTATGGCTACACCTTC.

Regarding this clone: One end of the junction is discordant with germline, which a read error may explain. This rearrangement joins TRBV7-7 to TRBJ2-3; 14 bases are a match to TRBD2. Germline V CDR1 and CDR2: SSHAT, FNYEAQ (reference sequence). The CDR3 is made up of 16 amino acids. In DNA form, the CDR3 reads TGTGCTAGCAGCTCAGGGACTAGCGGGGGCTCAGATACGCAGTATTTT. This codes for CASSSGTSGGSDTQYF. Supplemented by reference TRBV7-7 and TRBJ2-3, the full variable domain reads GAGVSQSPRYKVTKRGQDVTLRCDPISSHATLYWYQQALGQGPEFLTYFNYEAQPDKSGLPSDRFSAERPEGSISTLTIQRTEQRDSAMYRCASSSGTSGGSDTQYFGPGTRLTVL.

This clone has only one observation. The V call is TRBV20-1, the J call TRBJ2-3; no firm D call. Between the trimmed V and J ends, which lost 5 bases and 5 bases, there was a span of 8 bases. The CDR3 runs to 11 residues. Germline V gene lookup returns CDR1 DFQATT and CDR2 SNEGSKA (reference sequence). The CDR3 coding sequence is TGCAGTGCTCTGAAAGGAGATACGCAGTATTTT. Translation gives CSALKGDTQYF.

This chain connects TRBV5-1 to TRBJ1-5; maybe TRBD1 (5 bases). Germline V gives CDR1 SGHRS, CDR2 YFSETQ. This CDR3 is built from 17 residues. Trimming shortened V by 2 bases and J by 2 bases, and 17 bases separated the two germline ends. The CDR3 sequence is CASSFTARDGGNQPQHF. The CDR3 nucleotides read TGCGCCAGCAGCTTTACGGCCAGGGACGGGGGCAATCAGCCCCAGCATTTT.

Comment on this clone: The sample contains more than one DNA sequence encoding this CDR3. This chain uses TRBV19 with TRBJ2-2; D gene unclear. Germline CDR1 reads LNHDA; CDR2 reads SQIVND (reference sequence). The CDR3 runs to 12 residues. Trimming took off 3 bases at V and 4 bases at J, with 3 bases between the two ends. CDR3 sequence (DNA): TGTGCCAGTAGTATCGGCACCGGGGAGCTGTTTTTT. Translating gives CASSIGTGELFF.

This clone was detected only once. At the DNA level, this CDR3 is encoded by other sequences in the same sample as well. The V gene is TRBV7-9, the J gene TRBJ2-2, with D hard to call. From germline, CDR1 is SEHNR and CDR2 FQNEAQ (reference sequence). V shed 5 bases and J shed 6 bases, with 7 bases lying between them. The CDR3 extends over 12 amino acids. CDR3 coding DNA: TGTGCCAGCAGCCTAAGGTCCGGGGAGCTGTTTTTT. Its protein product is CASSLRSGELFF.

This chain uses TRBV5-4 with TRBJ2-3; no clear D gene. V was trimmed by 4 bases and J by 4 bases, leaving 10 bases between them. Germline V lookup: CDR1 SGHNT, CDR2 YYREEE (reference sequence). This CDR3 comprises 13 residues. In nucleotides, the CDR3 is TGTGCCAGCAGCCAATATACCCCAGATACGCAGTATTTT. This gives the protein CASSQYTPDTQYF.

As for this clone: The sample contains more than one DNA sequence encoding this CDR3. The chain employs TRBV6-6 and TRBJ2-5; D perhaps matches TRBD1 (5 bases). In germline, CDR1 is MNHNY, CDR2 SVGAGI (reference sequence). Trimming shortened V by 6 bases and J by 4 bases, and 9 bases separated the two germline ends. The CDR3 sequence is 12 residues long. The CDR3: CASSRVGETQYF. The CDR3 DNA reads as TGTGCCAGCAGCAGGGTCGGAGAGACCCAGTACTTC.

The rearrangement links TRBV18 to TRBJ2-2; possible D gene TRBD2, 5 bases. There are 16 residues in the CDR3. V was shortened by 4 bases and J by 5 bases, with 17 bases between the two germline ends. CDR1 is KGHSH, CDR2 LQKENI, per germline. CDR3 in DNA: TGTGCCAGCTCACTGTCCCAGCCTAGCCCAACCGGGGAGCTGTTTTTT. Translation: CASSLSQPSPTGELFF.

J is TRBJ2-2 and V is TRBV7-3, with 9 bases lining up with TRBD1. Looked up from germline, CDR1 is SGHTA and CDR2 is FQGTGA. This CDR3 has 18 amino acids. V lost 2 bases to trimming and J lost 6 bases; unmatched junction nucleotides: 13. CDR3: CASSLERPGQGNSGELFF. Written as DNA, the CDR3 is TGTGCCAGCAGCTTAGAACGACCGGGACAGGGTAATTCCGGGGAGCTGTTTTTT.

V gene TRBV11-2 combines with J gene TRBJ2-5, with 9 bases matching TRBD2. J was trimmed by 8 bases and V by 2 bases; bases with no gene match: 15. The germline CDR1 and CDR2 sequences are SGHAT and FQNNGV. This CDR3 region has 17 residues. The DNA of the CDR3 is TGTGCCAGCAGCTTACCTTGGCAGGGACTAGCCGGACGTACCCAGTACTTC. Residues: CASSLPWQGLAGRTQYF.

The rearrangement links TRBV4-1 to TRBJ1-6, with D unclear. Trimming cost V 4 bases and J 5 bases, with 15 bases left between them. CDR1 MGHRA and CDR2 YSYEKL come from the germline V gene. The CDR3 consists of 16 residues. The CDR3: CASSLGEALNNSPLHF. As DNA, the CDR3 is TGCGCCAGCAGCCTCGGTGAGGCGCTGAATAATTCACCCCTCCACTTT.

With regard to this clone: The same CDR3 arises from other DNA sequences in this sample as well. This chain connects TRBV7-2 to TRBJ2-5; TRBD1 is a possible D gene (6 bases). This CDR3 region has 13 residues. The germline V gene has CDR1 SGHTA and CDR2 FQGNSA. With 1 base removed from V and 5 bases from J, the gap between germline ends came to 8 bases. CDR3 loop: CASSLVGQETQYF. The CDR3 DNA follows: TGTGCCAGCAGCTTAGTTGGACAGGAGACCCAGTACTTC.

This clone was seen just once. The chain employs TRBV5-1 and TRBJ2-5; the match to TRBD1 covers 8 bases. The germline gives CDR1 SGHRS, CDR2 YFSETQ. V shed 6 bases and J 5 bases; nucleotides not matched to a gene: 9. The CDR3 runs 14 residues. CDR3 in DNA: TGCGCCAGCACCCTGTCAGGGGGCTTGGAGACCCAGTACTTC. Translation gives CASTLSGGLETQYF.

V and J are TRBV5-1 and TRBJ1-2; weak D call: TRBD1 (5 bases). The ends were cut back, 2 bases at V and 4 bases at J, with 9 bases in the middle. The length of the CDR3 is 13 residues. Germline V gene sequence: CDR1 SGHRS, CDR2 YFSETQ. CDR3 sequence (DNA): TGCGCCAGCAGCTTCGGGACGGGCTATGGCTACACCTTC. It yields the protein CASSFGTGYGYTF.

The V call is TRBV5-4, the J call TRBJ2-5; D gene unclear. V was shortened by 0 bases and J by 1 base, with 4 bases between the two germline ends. This CDR3 spans 13 amino acids. Germline loops: CDR1 SGHNT, CDR2 YYREEE (reference sequence). CDR3 sequence: CASSLELQETQYF. Here the CDR3 DNA reads TGTGCCAGCAGCTTGGAACTCCAAGAGACCCAGTACTTC.

The chain recombines TRBV19 with TRBJ1-6; tentatively, D is TRBD1 (5 bases). The CDR3 loop spans 13 amino acids. V dropped 3 bases and J dropped 10 bases, with 10 bases sitting between them. Germline loops: CDR1 LNHDA, CDR2 SQIVND (reference sequence). The CDR3 loop is CASSIAGYSPLHF. The CDR3 DNA sequence: TGTGCCAGTAGTATCGCAGGGTACTCACCCCTCCACTTT.

This clone was seen only once. The J gene is TRBJ1-1, the V gene TRBV7-3, with 10 bases matching TRBD1. This CDR3 spans 16 amino acids. The ends lost 6 bases at V and 0 bases at J; junction bases unmatched: 7. Germline assignment: CDR1 SGHTA and CDR2 FQGTGA. The CDR3 region has the DNA TGTGCCAGCAGGGCGACAGGGGGCCCTCTGAACACTGAAGCTTTCTTT. Translating gives CASRATGGPLNTEAFF.